This TCR beta chain was recovered during a study of blood T cell repertoires in COVID-19. Background on the study: Researchers got acute and convalescent COVID-19 samples from the United States, Italy and Spain.

Original data processing: Using reference gene primer amplification, nucleated cell counts were estimated. Sequencing used immunoSEQ multiplex PCR; TCRdb keeps in-frame clones, though not all of them. V, J and clone size reflect that table, while D and trimming were determined from the DNA. Here the sample spans approximately 180,000 clones, roughly 85% being singletons. J gave up 5 bases and V 7 bases, and 7 bases lay outside the gene matches. The CDR3 contains 14 residues. Germline lookup yields CDR1 MNHEY and CDR2 SVGAGI. Sequencing was carried out using peripheral blood. This TCR came from a human donor with active or convalescent COVID-19. The donor label of this sample is uncertain. The chain combines TRBV6-5 with TRBJ2-7; 11 bases map to TRBD1. CDR3 amino acids: CASTDRGLLDEQYF. CDR3 DNA sequence: TGTGCCAGCACGGACAGGGGGCTCCTAGACGAGCAGTACTTC.